This T cell receptor beta chain was retrieved from a study of T cell responses to AZD1222 COVID-19 vaccine. Assay used: immunoSEQ multiplex PCR; TCRdb lists only in-frame clones, some missing. The data contain around 120,000 clones, 92% of them singletons. A remark on this clone: Its antigen is still unknown.

General observations from the study: Spike-specific TCR breadth rose after two AZD1222 doses, and depth rose as well. As reported, nearly half of all spike-specific TCRs target variant regions that are unmutated.

The V gene's germline CDR1 is GTSNPN and CDR2 SVGIG (reference sequence). V shed 8 bases and J 1 base; nucleotides not matched to a gene: 9. The CDR3 has 15 residues. This receptor was obtained from an adult in good health. Material: peripheral blood, obtained on day 0 of AZD1222 vaccination. The chain uses TRBV30 and TRBJ2-2; 8 nucleotides match TRBD1. For the CDR3, the DNA is TGTGCCGGCCCGACAGGGGTTAGGAACACCGGGGAGCTGTTTTTT. This translates into CAGPTGVRNTGELFF.